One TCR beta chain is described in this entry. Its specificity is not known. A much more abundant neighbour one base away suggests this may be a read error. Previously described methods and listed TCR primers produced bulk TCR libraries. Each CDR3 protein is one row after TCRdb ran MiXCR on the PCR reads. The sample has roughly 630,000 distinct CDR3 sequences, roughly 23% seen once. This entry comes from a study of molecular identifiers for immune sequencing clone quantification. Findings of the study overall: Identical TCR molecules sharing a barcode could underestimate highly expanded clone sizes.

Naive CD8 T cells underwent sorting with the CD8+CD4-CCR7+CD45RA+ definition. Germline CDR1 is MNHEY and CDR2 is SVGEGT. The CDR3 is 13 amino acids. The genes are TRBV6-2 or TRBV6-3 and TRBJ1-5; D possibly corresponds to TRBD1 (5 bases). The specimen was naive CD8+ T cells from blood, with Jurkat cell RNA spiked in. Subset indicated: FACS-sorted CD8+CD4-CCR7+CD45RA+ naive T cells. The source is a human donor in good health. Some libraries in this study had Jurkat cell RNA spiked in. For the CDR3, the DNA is TGTACCAGCAGTCCTACAGGAATTCAGCCCCAGCATTTT. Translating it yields CTSSPTGIQPQHF.